This TCR beta chain was recovered during a study of tumor-infiltrating lymphocytes in primary liver carcinoma. Study-level information: The patient group consisted of men and women aged 30 to 69 years. Read depth, roughly 3.5 to 8 million productive TCRbeta reads, did not differ significantly between tissues. General observations from the study: Paired tumor-adjacent and tumor-blood samples overlapped less than tumor region pairs did. A small share of top clones, only about 7-24%, was found in all five tumor regions.

About this clonotype itself: Its specificity is unknown. The CDR3 does not close with the conserved phenylalanine or tryptophan, likely indicating a read error.

Co-extracting RNA and DNA was done with about 20-33 mg of unsorted bulk tissue as input. With a constant-region primer, TCR beta cDNA was made from approximately 520 ng of total RNA. Investigators got TCR beta libraries out of three nested multiplex PCR rounds, done with slightly modified ARM-PCR. TRBV1-TRBV30 forward primers paired with a C-beta reverse primer were used in the first two PCR rounds, which ran about 11 cycles each. MiXCR, run by TCRdb on the multiplex PCR reads, gives a single entry per CDR3 protein. The sample lists tens of thousands of distinct CDR3 sequences; approximately 71% were seen once. Germline CDR1 SGHNT, CDR2 YENEEA. CDR3 length equals 13 residues.

The gene calls are TRBV11-3 and TRBJ2-1; a possible D gene is TRBD2 (5 bases). The closer fit of TRBJ2-7 to the DNA end suggests the J call may be wrong. This sequence was found in a woman aged 25 to 39 with primary liver carcinoma and hepatitis B virus infection. Sequenced material: liver tumor tissue from sampling region 5. The subset denotes: tumor region T5, tumor centre. The CDR3, as DNA: TGTGCCAGCAGCTTAGACGGGAACAATAAGCAGTACCTC. It specifies CASSLDGNNKQYL.